This paragraph covers one T cell receptor beta chain sequence. This sample is part of a study of blood T cell repertoires in COVID-19. About the research overall: The United States, Italy and Spain supplied acute and convalescent COVID-19 samples.

Assay used: immunoSEQ multiplex PCR; TCRdb lists only in-frame clones, some missing. The sample shows approximately 480,000 clones, roughly 87% of them seen only once. V lost 7 bases, J lost 5 bases, and 21 bases lay in between. The V gene's germline CDR1 is GTSNPN and CDR2 SVGIG (reference sequence). The CDR3 length is 16 residues. Recovered participants had two consecutive negative NP/OP PCR tests, healthcare professional clearance, or symptom resolution. Material for sequencing was PBMCs or T cells enriched from blood (not recorded which). The source of this sequence is a woman aged 18-35 years who had recovered from COVID-19. The rearrangement uses TRBV30 and TRBJ1-6; weak D call: TRBD1 (6 bases). The chain's CDR3 is CALGGRLPNNNSPLHF. Here the CDR3 DNA reads TGTGCCTTGGGGGGCCGCCTCCCTAACAATAATTCACCCCTCCACTTT.